The TCR beta chain under discussion was sequenced for a study of blood T cell repertoires in COVID-19. V lost 5 bases, J lost 0 bases, and 5 bases stayed unmatched. Germline V lookup: CDR1 SEHNR, CDR2 FQNEAQ (reference sequence). The CDR3 loop spans 16 amino acids. The table came from immunoSEQ multiplex PCR; TCRdb's copy has only in-frame clones and leaves some out. The table lists some 190,000 clones, 81% of them singletons, with about 11% in the top ten. Sample: peripheral blood. This TCR came from a woman aged 35 to 49 with COVID-19, enrolled during active disease. This chain joins TRBV7-9 and TRBJ2-1, with 9 bases that match TRBD1. CDR3: CASSPWTGASYNEQFF. The CDR3 DNA reads as TGTGCCAGCAGCCCCTGGACAGGGGCCTCCTACAATGAGCAGTTCTTC.